The 9 T cell receptor beta chains listed next were all sequenced from one sample in a study of T cell changes during pregnancy in multiple sclerosis. Generated by immunoSEQ multiplex PCR, the TCRdb table keeps only in-frame clones and is missing some. The sample yields almost 95,000 clones, more than 85% seen once. The source was peripheral blood, collected in the first trimester of pregnancy. Every receptor here comes from a female donor with multiple sclerosis, enrolled in a pregnancy study.

The V gene is TRBV5-5, the J gene TRBJ2-7; 7 bases line up with TRBD2. Losses at the gene ends were 3 bases for V and 3 bases for J; bases not matched to a gene: 12. Germline V gene lookup returns CDR1 SGHKS and CDR2 YYEKEE (reference sequence). CDR3 length: 16 amino acids. CDR3 in DNA: TGTGCCAGCAGCTGGGGGGGAGGGGACCCTTACTACGAGCAGTACTTC. Translating it yields CASSWGGGDPYYEQYF.

The chain uses TRBV7-9 and TRBJ1-2; D might be TRBD1 (6 bases). The length of the CDR3 is 15 residues. Germline V CDR1 and CDR2: SEHNR, FQNEAQ (reference sequence). Trimming pared 5 bases from V and 5 bases from J, leaving 18 bases between. CDR3 region: CASSPLLGTSYGYTF. The CDR3 bases are TGTGCCAGCAGCCCCCTACTGGGGACATCATATGGCTACACCTTC.

V usage is TRBV5-1 and J usage is TRBJ1-4, with 10 bases matching TRBD1. CDR1 and CDR2 from the germline V gene are SGHRS and YFSETQ. V lost 0 bases and J lost 8; bases outside the gene matches: 1. The CDR3 contains 14 residues. The CDR3 nucleotides are TGCGCCAGCAGCTTGGGACAGGGGGCCGAAAAACTGTTTTTT. Translating gives CASSLGQGAEKLFF.

The chain uses TRBV19 and TRBJ1-2; 11 positions agree with TRBD1. CDR3 length: 16 residues. The V gene end was trimmed by 6 bases and the J gene end by 5 bases; junction bases not matched to a gene: 11. CDR1 and CDR2 from the germline V gene are LNHDA and SQIVND (reference sequence). In DNA form, the CDR3 reads TGTGCCAGTAGATCCACCGGGACAGGGGGGATTTATGGCTACACCTTC. Translated: CASRSTGTGGIYGYTF.

The chain joins TRBV5-1 to TRBJ1-1, with a tentative D call TRBD1 (6 bases). V was clipped by 4 bases and J by 0 bases, with 10 bases between them. The CDR3 consists of 14 residues. Germline CDR1 and CDR2: SGHRS and YFSETQ. The CDR3: CASSVRGMNTEAFF. The CDR3 region has the DNA TGCGCCAGCAGCGTCAGGGGCATGAACACTGAAGCTTTCTTT.

This rearrangement joins TRBV11-2 to TRBJ2-7; 14 bases are shared with TRBD2. The CDR3 runs to 16 residues. V dropped 3 bases and J dropped 3; count of bases not matched to a gene: 4. Germline CDR1 reads SGHAT; CDR2 reads FQNNGV. The CDR3 region has the DNA TGTGCCAGCAGCTTGGGGACTAGCGGGAGAATCTACGAGCAGTACTTC. It codes for CASSLGTSGRIYEQYF.

This rearrangement joins TRBV18 to TRBJ1-1; D uncertain. Germline lookup yields CDR1 KGHSH and CDR2 LQKENI. V was shortened by 3 bases and J by 0 bases, with 11 bases between the two germline ends. The CDR3 is 15 residues long. The CDR3 nucleotides are TGTGCCAGCTCACCGTCCTTCAGTATGAACACTGAAGCTTTCTTT. It translates to CASSPSFSMNTEAFF. The whole variable domain, remainder taken from reference TRBV18 and TRBJ1-1, is NAGVMQNPRHLVRRRGQEARLRCSPMKGHSHVYWYRQLPEEGLKFMVYLQKENIIDESGMPKERFSAEFPKEGPSILRIQQVVRGDSAAYFCASSPSFSMNTEAFFGQGTRLTVV.

This rearrangement joins TRBV7-2 to TRBJ2-3; D unresolved. Trimming stripped 4 bases from V and 1 base from J, with 6 bases between. The germline CDR1 and CDR2 sequences are SGHTA and FQGNSA. The CDR3 is 13 amino acids. This CDR3 reads CASSSLRTDTQYF. CDR3 in DNA: TGTGCCAGCAGCTCCCTACGCACAGATACGCAGTATTTT.

This chain connects TRBV5-1 to TRBJ2-5; no firm D call. Trimming shortened V by 0 bases and J by 4 bases, and 10 bases separated the two germline ends. The CDR3 sequence is 14 residues long. CDR1 SGHRS and CDR2 YFSETQ come from the germline V gene. CDR3 sequence reads: CASSLGVQRETQYF. CDR3 in DNA: TGCGCCAGCAGCTTGGGAGTCCAACGAGAGACCCAGTACTTC.